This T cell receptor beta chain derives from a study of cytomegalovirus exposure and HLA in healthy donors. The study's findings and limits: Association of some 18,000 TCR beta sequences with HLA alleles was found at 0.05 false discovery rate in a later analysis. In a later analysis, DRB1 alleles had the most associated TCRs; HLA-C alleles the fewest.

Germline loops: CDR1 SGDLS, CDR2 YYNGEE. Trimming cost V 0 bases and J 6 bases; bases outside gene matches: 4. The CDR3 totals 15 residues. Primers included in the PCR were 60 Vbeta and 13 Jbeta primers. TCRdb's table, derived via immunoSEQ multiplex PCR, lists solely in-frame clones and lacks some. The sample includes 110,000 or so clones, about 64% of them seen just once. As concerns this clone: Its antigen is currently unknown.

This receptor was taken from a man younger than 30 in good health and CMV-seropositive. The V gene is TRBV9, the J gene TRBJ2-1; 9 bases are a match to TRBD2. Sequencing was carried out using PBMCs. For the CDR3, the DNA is TGTGCCAGCAGCGTAGGTCTAGCGGGAATCAATGAGCAGTTCTTC. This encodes CASSVGLAGINEQFF.